The 13 T cell receptor beta chains given below trace back to one sample, sequenced in a study of CD8+ T cells in alopecia areata. Treatment meaning: oral pan-JAK inhibitor, 5-10 mg twice daily. Sequencing relied on a cDNA template that was reverse transcribed from extracted RNA. This table comes from immunoSEQ multiplex PCR, and its TCRdb copy is limited to in-frame clones, with some not included. Here the sample spans approximately 210,000 clones, about three fifths being singletons. Sequenced material: CD4+ T cells sorted from blood, taken at week 4, from a patient treated with tofacitinib. These receptors were taken from a human donor with alopecia areata.

The chain employs TRBV29-1 and TRBJ1-2; TRBD1 is a possible D gene (5 bases). The length of the CDR3 is 16 residues. Trimming pared 3 bases from V and 4 bases from J, leaving 21 bases between. From germline, CDR1 is SQVTM and CDR2 ANQGSEA. The CDR3 loop is CSVDPLGVIGGYGYTF. In DNA form, the CDR3 reads TGCAGCGTTGACCCTCTGGGCGTGATCGGGGGCTATGGCTACACCTTC. Together with reference TRBV29-1 and TRBJ1-2, the CDR3 gives the full variable domain: SAVISQKPSRDICQRGTSLTIQCQVDSQVTMMFWYRQQPGQSLTLIATANQGSEATYESGFVIDKFPISRPNLTFSTLTVSNMSPEDSSIYLCSVDPLGVIGGYGYTFGSGTRLTVV.

The chain links TRBV5-4 to TRBJ2-5; 7 bases line up with TRBD2. The V and J ends lost 0 bases and 4 bases, in that order; junction bases with no gene match: 12. This CDR3 comprises 17 residues. The V gene's germline CDR1 is SGHNT and CDR2 YYREEE (reference sequence). Here the CDR3 reads CASSLAWGGMVRETQYF. The CDR3 nucleotides read TGTGCCAGCAGCTTGGCCTGGGGGGGGATGGTTCGAGAGACCCAGTACTTC.

This chain joins TRBV2 and TRBJ1-3; TRBD1 agrees at 7 bases. Trimming at V came to 6 bases and at J to 3 bases, leaving 8 bases not matched to a gene. This CDR3 has 15 amino acids. CDR1 is SNHLY and CDR2 is FYNNEI in the germline V gene. This CDR3 reads CASSTQGMGGNTIYF. Here the CDR3 DNA reads TGTGCCAGCAGCACACAGGGGATGGGTGGAAACACCATATATTTT.

The rearrangement uses TRBV7-2 and TRBJ2-5, with D hard to call. The germline V gene has CDR1 SGHTA and CDR2 FQGNSA. V shed 1 base and J shed 4 bases, with 7 bases lying between them. The CDR3 has 13 amino acids. The CDR3, as DNA: TGTGCCAGCAGCTTAGGGGTGGCAGAGACCCAGTACTTC. Its translation: CASSLGVAETQYF.

Written as DNA, the CDR3 is TGTGCCAGTAGTTCCACAGGGGGCCGTCAGCCCCAGCATTTT. The encoded protein is CASSSTGGRQPQHF. The chain recombines TRBV19 with TRBJ1-5; 9 positions match TRBD1. Germline V lookup: CDR1 LNHDA, CDR2 SQIVND (reference sequence). V was pared by 5 bases and J by 6 bases, with 5 bases of the junction left unmatched. This CDR3 spans 14 amino acids.

The gene calls are TRBV5-4 and TRBJ2-5, with a tentative D call TRBD2 (5 bases). V was shortened by 0 bases and J by 5 bases, with 14 bases between the two germline ends. Germline V gene lookup returns CDR1 SGHNT and CDR2 YYREEE (reference sequence). This CDR3 region has 15 residues. The CDR3 loop reads CASSLDLNPGETQYF. DNA of the CDR3: TGTGCCAGCAGCTTGGATCTGAACCCGGGGGAGACCCAGTACTTC.

This clone was seen a few times. This same CDR3 is encoded by further DNA sequences in the sample. CDR3 coding DNA: TGTGCCAGCAGCTTAGTAGCGGGCAATGAGCAGTTCTTC. The encoded protein is CASSLVAGNEQFF. The rearrangement joins TRBV7-2 to TRBJ2-1, with 7 positions matching TRBD2. The V and J ends lost 1 base and 6 bases, in that order; junction bases with no gene match: 0. This CDR3 is built from 13 residues. CDR1 is SGHTA, CDR2 FQGNSA, per germline. Full variable domain (rest looked up from reference TRBV7-2 and TRBJ2-1): GAGVSQSPSNKVTEKGKDVELRCDPISGHTALYWYRQSLGQGLEFLIYFQGNSAPDKSGLPSDRFSAERTGGSVSTLTIQRTQQEDSAVYLCASSLVAGNEQFFGPGTRLTVL.

The chain recombines TRBV29-1 with TRBJ1-2; the D is unclear. The CDR3 totals 12 residues. Trimming removed 4 bases at V and 0 bases at J, with 6 bases between. Germline-derived CDR1 and CDR2 are SQVTM and ANQGSEA. CDR3 residues: CSVVFSNYGYTF. The CDR3 DNA follows: TGCAGCGTTGTGTTTTCTAACTATGGCTACACCTTC.

J is TRBJ1-1 and V is TRBV29-1; D gene unclear. Germline loops: CDR1 SQVTM, CDR2 ANQGSEA. V gave up 7 bases and J gave up 0 bases, with 9 bases separating them. The CDR3 contains 12 residues. CDR3: CSARIMNTEAFF. The CDR3 DNA sequence: TGCAGCGCGAGAATTATGAACACTGAAGCTTTCTTT. The whole variable domain, filled in from reference TRBV29-1 and TRBJ1-1, reads SAVISQKPSRDICQRGTSLTIQCQVDSQVTMMFWYRQQPGQSLTLIATANQGSEATYESGFVIDKFPISRPNLTFSTLTVSNMSPEDSSIYLCSARIMNTEAFFGQGTRLTVV.

This clone was seen only a few times. Here the CDR3 reads CAWSDRGRGYTF. For the CDR3, the DNA is TGTGCCTGGAGTGACAGGGGGCGAGGCTACACCTTC. This chain uses TRBV30 with TRBJ1-2; 9 nucleotides agree with TRBD1. V was pared by 1 base and J by 8 bases, with 2 bases of the junction left unmatched. Per the germline V gene, CDR1 is GTSNPN and CDR2 is SVGIG (reference sequence). The CDR3 spans 12 residues. The variable domain in full, completed from reference TRBV30 and TRBJ1-2, reads SQTIHQWPATLVQPVGSPLSLECTVEGTSNPNLYWYRQAAGRGLQLLFYSVGIGQISSEVPQNLSASRPQDRQFILSSKKLLLSDSGFYLCAWSDRGRGYTFGSGTRLTVV.

This sequence joins TRBV14 and TRBJ2-7; either TRBD1 or TRBD2 may supply D (5 bases each). This CDR3 spans 14 amino acids. The germline CDR1 and CDR2 sequences are SGHDN and FVKESK. Trimming took off 4 bases at V and 2 bases at J, with 12 bases between the two ends. The CDR3 nucleotides read TGTGCCAGCAGCCTGGGACGGCCACCCTACGAGCAGTACTTC. It specifies CASSLGRPPYEQYF.

This chain connects TRBV29-1 to TRBJ1-1; TRBD1 might be the D (5 bases). There are 13 residues in the CDR3. Trimming pared 7 bases from V and 1 base from J, leaving 13 bases between. Germline V gene sequence: CDR1 SQVTM, CDR2 ANQGSEA. The CDR3 sequence: CSALGQTNTEAFF. CDR3 in DNA: TGCAGCGCCTTGGGGCAGACGAACACTGAAGCTTTCTTT.

This sequence joins TRBV5-6 and TRBJ1-5; D possibly corresponds to TRBD1 (5 bases). CDR1 is SGHDT, CDR2 YYEEEE, per germline. The CDR3 is 13 amino acids. Trimming took off 0 bases at V and 9 bases at J, with 10 bases between the two ends. The CDR3, as DNA: TGTGCCAGCAGCTTGGCGGGGGACGCGCCCCAGCATTTT. It specifies CASSLAGDAPQHF.